The 18 T cell receptor beta chains listed next were all sequenced from one sample in a study of cytomegalovirus exposure and HLA in healthy donors. PCR involved 60 Vbeta and 13 Jbeta primers. The table came from immunoSEQ multiplex PCR; TCRdb's copy has only in-frame clones and leaves some out. The sample lists tens of thousands of clones; around 82% were seen once. Specimen: PBMCs. The receptors here all came from a man aged 25-40 years in good health and CMV-seropositive.

This clone was seen just once. The chain carries TRBV5-1 and TRBJ1-2; a possible D gene is TRBD1 (6 bases). Trimming stripped 5 bases from V and 3 bases from J, with 14 bases between. This CDR3 spans 14 amino acids. Germline CDR1 is SGHRS and CDR2 is YFSETQ. Written as DNA, the CDR3 is TGCGCCAGCAGTTTACAGGGAGGGGACTATGGCTACACCTTC. It yields the protein CASSLQGGDYGYTF. The complete variable domain, with remaining parts taken from reference TRBV5-1 and TRBJ1-2, reads KAGVTQTPRYLIKTRGQQVTLSCSPISGHRSVSWYQQTPGQGLQFLFEYFSETQRNKGNFPGRFSGRQFSNSRSEMNVSTLELGDSALYLCASSLQGGDYGYTFGSGTRLTVV.

The rearrangement links TRBV15 to TRBJ2-7, with D perhaps TRBD2 (6 bases). CDR3 length: 17 residues. Germline assignment: CDR1 LNHNV and CDR2 YYDKDF (reference sequence). With 3 bases removed from V and 3 bases from J, the gap between germline ends came to 21 bases. CDR3 in amino acids: CATSSQRTGSGYYEQYF. The DNA of the CDR3 is TGTGCCACCAGCAGCCAACGAACGGGGAGCGGGTACTACGAGCAGTACTTC. Together with reference TRBV15 and TRBJ2-7, the CDR3 gives the full variable domain: DAMVIQNPRYQVTQFGKPVTLSCSQTLNHNVMYWYQQKSSQAPKLLFHYYDKDFNNEADTPDNFQSRRPNTSFCFLDIRSPGLGDTAMYLCATSSQRTGSGYYEQYFGPGTRLTVT.

This sequence joins TRBV6-5 and TRBJ1-2; no firm D call. The CDR3 has 14 residues. The V end was cut by 6 bases, the J end by 0 bases, with 11 bases between. Germline V gives CDR1 MNHEY, CDR2 SVGAGI. The CDR3 DNA follows: TGTGCCAGCAGCGCAGGAACCGCTAACTATGGCTACACCTTC. Amino acid sequence: CASSAGTANYGYTF.

This chain uses TRBV19 with TRBJ2-7; 11 bases line up with TRBD1. Germline V lookup: CDR1 LNHDA, CDR2 SQIVND (reference sequence). This CDR3 is built from 17 residues. V gave up 6 bases and J gave up 5 bases; unmatched junction bases: 15. The CDR3 region is CASSRFFFGTGGNEQYF. The CDR3 DNA reads as TGTGCCAGTAGCCGATTTTTTTTCGGGACAGGGGGTAACGAGCAGTACTTC.

This clone was detected once. The chain is built from TRBV18 and TRBJ1-1; TRBD1 aligns across 9 bases. The CDR3 runs to 17 residues. After removal of 3 bases from V and 1 base from J, the junction contained 9 bases not matched to a gene. CDR1 is KGHSH and CDR2 is LQKENI in the germline V gene. CDR3 in DNA: TGTGCCAGCTCACCTCCAGGACAGGGGACTTGGAACACTGAAGCTTTCTTT. Protein product: CASSPPGQGTWNTEAFF.

The CDR3 nucleotides are TGTGCCAGCAGCCCCCCAACTAGTCGCAATGAGCAGTTCTTC. It codes for CASSPPTSRNEQFF. This chain joins TRBV7-9 and TRBJ2-1, with a weak D call TRBD2 (5 bases). This CDR3 has 14 residues. Trimming took 5 bases from V and 6 from J, leaving 14 bases between them. Germline assignment: CDR1 SEHNR and CDR2 FQNEAQ (reference sequence).

The chain employs TRBV28 and TRBJ2-3; D is undetermined. V was pared by 4 bases and J by 7 bases, with 12 bases between. Germline lookup yields CDR1 MDHEN and CDR2 SYDVKM. The CDR3 length is 13 residues. The chain's CDR3 is CASSSPTSYTQYF. DNA for the CDR3: TGTGCCAGCAGTTCCCCGACTTCCTATACGCAGTATTTT. Complete variable domain (other parts from reference TRBV28 and TRBJ2-3): DVKVTQSSRYLVKRTGEKVFLECVQDMDHENMFWYRQDPGLGLRLIYFSYDVKMKEKGDIPEGYSVSREKKERFSLILESASTNQTSMYLCASSSPTSYTQYFGPGTRLTVL.

This clone was counted a single time. CDR3 sequence: CASSYTGEETQYF. CDR3 in DNA: TGTGCCAGCAGCTACACAGGGGAAGAGACCCAGTACTTC. This chain connects TRBV5-4 to TRBJ2-5; 7 bases align to TRBD1. The germline V gene has CDR1 SGHNT and CDR2 YYREEE (reference sequence). J was trimmed by 3 bases and V by 3 bases; bases with no gene match: 2. This CDR3 has 13 residues. Together with reference TRBV5-4 and TRBJ2-5, the CDR3 gives the full variable domain: ETGVTQSPTHLIKTRGQQVTLRCSSQSGHNTVSWYQQALGQGPQFIFQYYREEENGRGNFPPRFSGLQFPNYSSELNVNALELDDSALYLCASSYTGEETQYFGPGTRLLVL.

The chain couples TRBV10-3 to TRBJ1-2, with 11 bases aligning to TRBD1. J was trimmed by 2 bases and V by 3 bases; bases with no gene match: 2. The CDR3 covers 15 residues. Germline assignment: CDR1 ENHRY and CDR2 SYGVKD. CDR3 in amino acids: CAISEGTGGNYGYTF. CDR3 DNA: TGTGCCATCAGTGAAGGGACAGGGGGGAACTATGGCTACACCTTC.

The chain couples TRBV5-5 to TRBJ2-2; D is perhaps TRBD2 (6 bases). Per germline, CDR1 SGHKS and CDR2 YYEKEE (reference sequence). Trimming took 9 bases from V and 5 from J, leaving 20 bases between them. The CDR3 length is 15 residues. The CDR3 loop reads CATSEAGSQTGELFF. CDR3 coding DNA: TGTGCCACCTCGGAAGCGGGTTCTCAAACCGGGGAGCTGTTTTTT.

With respect to this clone: At one end, the junction sequence differs from germline, possibly due to a read error. Distinct nucleotide sequences in the sample also encode this CDR3. The rearrangement links TRBV7-6 to TRBJ2-7; 15 nucleotides line up with TRBD2. The length of the CDR3 is 17 residues. From germline, CDR1 is SGHVS and CDR2 FNYEAQ. DNA of the CDR3: TGTGCCAGCAGCTTGGGGACTAGCGGGAGGCCAGCCTACGAGCAGTACTTT. Protein: CASSLGTSGRPAYEQYF.

This chain connects TRBV7-8 to TRBJ1-2; D unclear. The CDR3 runs to 13 residues. The germline V gene has CDR1 SGHVS and CDR2 FQNEAQ. V was pared by 6 bases and J by 5 bases, with 13 bases between. CDR3 protein: CASSPGTAYGYTF. CDR3 nucleotides: TGTGCCAGCAGTCCAGGCACCGCGTATGGCTACACCTTC.

The chain uses TRBV28 and TRBJ1-5; TRBD1 might be the D (5 bases). In germline, CDR1 is MDHEN, CDR2 SYDVKM. The ends were cut back, 3 bases at V and 2 bases at J, with 14 bases in the middle. The length of the CDR3 is 16 residues. In nucleotides, the CDR3 is TGTGCCAGCAGTTTCGCCAAGGGGATTGGCAATCAGCCCCAGCATTTT. Its protein product is CASSFAKGIGNQPQHF. Full variable domain (missing parts from reference TRBV28 and TRBJ1-5): DVKVTQSSRYLVKRTGEKVFLECVQDMDHENMFWYRQDPGLGLRLIYFSYDVKMKEKGDIPEGYSVSREKKERFSLILESASTNQTSMYLCASSFAKGIGNQPQHFGDGTRLSIL.

This chain links TRBV7-9 with TRBJ2-1, with 11 nucleotides matching TRBD2. Germline CDR1 is SEHNR and CDR2 is FQNEAQ (reference sequence). V gave up 6 bases and J gave up 6 bases; unmatched junction bases: 7. The CDR3 length is 15 residues. The CDR3: CASRQVAGGRNEQFF. The CDR3, as DNA: TGTGCCAGCAGGCAAGTAGCGGGAGGGCGCAATGAGCAGTTCTTC.

The gene calls are TRBV5-1 and TRBJ2-1; a possible D gene is TRBD1 (5 bases). Trimming removed 6 bases at V and 2 bases at J, with 12 bases between. This CDR3 has 14 amino acids. CDR1 and CDR2 (germline): SGHRS, YFSETQ. The CDR3 DNA sequence: TGCGCCAGCACCCTAGACAGTCCCTACAATGAGCAGTTCTTC. As protein: CASTLDSPYNEQFF.

The chain joins TRBV2 to TRBJ1-1; D is perhaps TRBD1 (5 bases). Trimming cost V 7 bases and J 6 bases, with 18 bases left between them. Germline lookup yields CDR1 SNHLY and CDR2 FYNNEI. The CDR3 is 14 residues long. CDR3 nucleotides: TGTGCCAGCAACAGGTTAGGGTCAGTTCCTGAAGCTTTCTTT. Translating it yields CASNRLGSVPEAFF. Looking up the rest from reference TRBV2 and TRBJ1-1 gives the full variable domain: EPEVTQTPSHQVTQMGQEVILRCVPISNHLYFYWYRQILGQKVEFLVSFYNNEISEKSEIFDDQFSVERPDGSNFTLKIRSTKLEDSAMYFCASNRLGSVPEAFFGQGTRLTVV.

The J gene is TRBJ1-4, the V gene TRBV6-1; D is uncertain. With 1 base removed from V and 5 bases from J, the gap between germline ends came to 14 bases. Germline V CDR1 and CDR2: MNHNS, SASEGT. The CDR3 runs 16 residues. CDR3 amino acids: CASSEGGSPWNEKLFF. The CDR3 coding sequence is TGTGCCAGCAGTGAAGGAGGGTCCCCTTGGAATGAAAAACTGTTTTTT.

This clone was recorded only once. The chain links TRBV9 to TRBJ2-2; 10 positions match TRBD2. Germline values: CDR1 SGDLS, CDR2 YYNGEE. The length of the CDR3 is 17 residues. After removal of 0 bases from V and 4 bases from J, the junction contained 6 bases not matched to a gene. CDR3 loop: CASSVGGSGRSTGELFF. DNA for the CDR3: TGTGCCAGCAGCGTAGGAGGTAGCGGGAGGTCCACCGGGGAGCTGTTTTTT.